The subject of this entry is one T cell receptor (beta chain). The sort gate was single viable CD3+CD4+CD8-CD45RO+ cells for memory CD4+ T cells. Data came from immunoSEQ multiplex PCR; TCRdb stores just in-frame clones and leaves some out. The profile covers approximately 70,000 clones, with around 76% appearing a single time and approximately 4.5% taken by the ten largest. The data originate from a study of memory CD4+ T cells and cytomegalovirus serostatus. This receptor was obtained from an adult in good health and CMV-seropositive. Sequencing was done on a sample of memory CD4+ T cells from blood.

In DNA form, the CDR3 reads TGCGCCAGCATTCCTTCGACAGGATCCGACGAGCAGTACTTC. It codes for CASIPSTGSDEQYF. The chain combines TRBV5-1 with TRBJ2-7; weak D call: TRBD1 (6 bases). Germline assignment: CDR1 SGHRS and CDR2 YFSETQ. V was pared by 6 bases and J by 5 bases, with 18 bases between. The CDR3 is 14 residues long.